A single T cell receptor beta chain is shown here with its context. The record originates from a study of blood T cell repertoires in COVID-19. Overall study context: Spain, Italy and the United States supplied samples that represented acute and convalescent COVID-19. The cDNA or gDNA used as material had been derived from T cells, B-cell-depleted T cells, or PBMCs.

Assay: immunoSEQ multiplex PCR; the TCRdb copy retains only in-frame clones and omits some. The data hold over 350,000 clones, with around 89% observed a single time. The CDR3 spans 13 residues. Trimming shortened V by 2 bases and J by 6 bases, and 11 bases separated the two germline ends. CDR1 and CDR2 (germline): MNHEY, SVGAGI. This receptor was obtained from a woman aged 25 to 39 with acute or convalescent COVID-19. The V gene is TRBV6-5, the J gene TRBJ2-7; TRBD2 is a possible D gene (5 bases). Sequencing was done on a sample of peripheral blood. CDR3 coding DNA: TGTGCCAGCAGTTACATGAGGGTCGGCGAGCAGTACTTC. It is translated as CASSYMRVGEQYF.